The 30 T cell receptor beta chains below all came from one sample that was sequenced in a study of OX40 agonist ivuxolimab in advanced cancers. The assay was immunoSEQ multiplex PCR, and TCRdb's table has in-frame clones only and misses some. The sample has about 68,000 clones, around 86% seen once. The source material was CD4+ or CD8+ T cells sorted from blood, sampled in a trial of the OX40 agonist ivuxolimab. The receptors derive from an adult with an advanced solid tumor such as melanoma, head and neck, liver or kidney cancer.

V is TRBV5-6 and J is TRBJ2-5, with a tentative D call TRBD1 (5 bases). CDR1 is SGHDT, CDR2 YYEEEE, per germline. The V end was cut by 5 bases, the J end by 3 bases, with 17 bases between. This CDR3 region has 15 residues. This CDR3 reads CASSLVWGGEETQYF. CDR3 coding DNA: TGTGCCAGCAGTTTAGTGTGGGGCGGAGAAGAGACCCAGTACTTC.

J is TRBJ1-5 and V is TRBV18; the match to TRBD1 covers 7 bases. There are 16 residues in the CDR3. After removal of 6 bases from V and 2 bases from J, the junction contained 10 bases not matched to a gene. Germline assignment: CDR1 KGHSH and CDR2 LQKENI. The CDR3 region has the DNA TGTGCCAGCTCTCCAGGGGGGGCTACGGGCAATCAGCCCCAGCATTTT. Translation gives CASSPGGATGNQPQHF. Full variable domain (remainder filled in from reference TRBV18 and TRBJ1-5): NAGVMQNPRHLVRRRGQEARLRCSPMKGHSHVYWYRQLPEEGLKFMVYLQKENIIDESGMPKERFSAEFPKEGPSILRIQQVVRGDSAAYFCASSPGGATGNQPQHFGDGTRLSIL.

The chain recombines TRBV7-9 with TRBJ2-2; TRBD1 is a possible D gene (6 bases). From germline, CDR1 is SEHNR and CDR2 FQNEAQ (reference sequence). The length of the CDR3 is 15 residues. V was trimmed by 9 bases and J by 0 bases, leaving 14 bases between them. The CDR3 here is CARGTLISNTGELFF. CDR3 sequence (DNA): TGTGCCAGGGGGACACTCATTTCGAACACCGGGGAGCTGTTTTTT.

The genes are TRBV5-1 and TRBJ2-5; D is ambiguous. V gave up 3 bases and J gave up 1 base, with 7 bases separating them. Germline lookup yields CDR1 SGHRS and CDR2 YFSETQ. The CDR3 sequence is 13 residues long. The CDR3 DNA reads as TGCGCCAGCAGCTCAGGCATCCAAGAGACCCAGTACTTC. Translated: CASSSGIQETQYF.

The chain combines TRBV11-2 with TRBJ1-2; 11 bases line up with TRBD1. Germline CDR1 reads SGHAT; CDR2 reads FQNNGV. Trimming cost V 5 bases and J 7 bases; bases outside gene matches: 0. This CDR3 spans 12 amino acids. CDR3 in amino acids: CASSGQGAGYTF. For the CDR3, the DNA is TGTGCCAGCAGCGGACAGGGGGCTGGCTACACCTTC.

This rearrangement joins TRBV19 to TRBJ1-5; 8 bases align to TRBD1. Germline V CDR1 and CDR2: LNHDA, SQIVND (reference sequence). With V trimmed by 5 bases and J by 4 bases, 1 base remained unmatched. The CDR3 has 13 residues. CDR3 nucleotide sequence: TGTGCCAGTAGTGACAGGGGAAATCAGCCCCAGCATTTT. This sequence encodes CASSDRGNQPQHF.

The rearrangement uses TRBV27 and TRBJ2-7, with 7 bases lining up with TRBD2. Germline V gene lookup returns CDR1 MNHEY and CDR2 SMNVEV (reference sequence). V dropped 6 bases and J dropped 0; count of bases not matched to a gene: 11. CDR3 length: 16 residues. CDR3 sequence: CASSPTYTGGSYEQYF. The CDR3 region has the DNA TGTGCCAGCAGCCCCACATACACGGGAGGCTCCTACGAGCAGTACTTC.

The rearrangement joins TRBV19 to TRBJ2-1; D may be TRBD2 (5 bases). V lost 5 bases and J lost 2, with 16 bases in between. There are 16 residues in the CDR3. The germline V gene encodes CDR1 LNHDA and CDR2 SQIVND (reference sequence). In nucleotides, the CDR3 is TGTGCCAGTAGTCACCTCCGGACTTACACCTACAATGAGCAGTTCTTC. Protein product: CASSHLRTYTYNEQFF.

The V and J genes are TRBV5-1 and TRBJ2-3; the D call may be TRBD1 or TRBD2 (5 bases each). V was pared by 0 bases and J by 0 bases, with 14 bases between. CDR3 length equals 17 residues. The germline gives CDR1 SGHRS, CDR2 YFSETQ. DNA of the CDR3: TGCGCCAGCAGCTTGGGGGGGAGTAGTAGGAGCACAGATACGCAGTATTTT. As protein: CASSLGGSSRSTDTQYF.

Worth noting for this clone: One end of the junction does not line up with germline, which may come from a read error. The chain uses TRBV7-2 and TRBJ1-2; 7 bases match TRBD1. In germline, CDR1 is SGHTA, CDR2 FQGNSA. The CDR3 length is 14 residues. CDR3 protein: CASSPGNGQEAYGF. For the CDR3, the DNA is TGTGCCAGCAGCCCTGGAAACGGACAGGAGGCGTATGGTTTC.

This clone was counted a single time. The rearrangement links TRBV18 to TRBJ1-5, with a possible D match to TRBD1 (6 bases). The length of the CDR3 is 13 residues. Per germline, CDR1 KGHSH and CDR2 LQKENI. V gave up 4 bases and J gave up 7 bases, with 11 bases separating them. The CDR3 nucleotides are TGTGCCAGCTCACGTAGGGGGGACCAGCCCCAGCATTTT. It yields the protein CASSRRGDQPQHF. Using reference TRBV18 and TRBJ1-5 for the parts outside the CDR3, the full variable domain is NAGVMQNPRHLVRRRGQEARLRCSPMKGHSHVYWYRQLPEEGLKFMVYLQKENIIDESGMPKERFSAEFPKEGPSILRIQQVVRGDSAAYFCASSRRGDQPQHFGDGTRLSIL.

This clone has a single count. J is TRBJ2-1 and V is TRBV9; 10 nucleotides match TRBD1. Trimming at V came to 4 bases and at J to 2 bases, leaving 6 bases not matched to a gene. The CDR3 totals 16 residues. Germline values: CDR1 SGDLS, CDR2 YYNGEE. CDR3 in amino acids: CASSPPGQGTYNEQFF. In DNA form, the CDR3 reads TGTGCCAGCAGCCCCCCGGGACAGGGGACCTACAATGAGCAGTTCTTC.

V usage is TRBV20-1 and J usage is TRBJ1-2, with a weak D call TRBD1 (6 bases). Per germline, CDR1 DFQATT and CDR2 SNEGSKA (reference sequence). This CDR3 is 11 amino acids long. CDR3 nucleotides: TGCAGCATCAGGGGAAACTATGGCTACACCTTC. Encoded protein: CSIRGNYGYTF.

The chain recombines TRBV6-6 with TRBJ1-2; possibly TRBD1 for D (5 bases). The germline V gene encodes CDR1 MNHNY and CDR2 SVGAGI (reference sequence). Trimming stripped 2 bases from V and 7 bases from J, with 11 bases between. This CDR3 is built from 13 residues. In DNA, the CDR3 is TGTGCCAGCAGTTACGCGGGGACTGGTGGCTACACCTTC. Protein: CASSYAGTGGYTF.

Only one count was recorded for this clone. The chain recombines TRBV29-1 with TRBJ1-1; D possibly corresponds to TRBD1 (5 bases). Per the germline V gene, CDR1 is SQVTM and CDR2 is ANQGSEA. This CDR3 has 15 amino acids. Trimming left V 2 bases short and J 6 bases short, with 19 bases between. The CDR3 DNA reads as TGCAGCGTTGAATGGAAGGGACTGGGTTGGCCTGAAGCTTTCTTT. Translation gives CSVEWKGLGWPEAFF.

V and J are TRBV6-6 and TRBJ2-5, with 7 bases identical to TRBD2. The junction had 5 bases not matched to a gene; V was cut back by 6 bases and J by 1 base. CDR3 length equals 14 residues. Germline V gene sequence: CDR1 MNHNY, CDR2 SVGAGI (reference sequence). CDR3 in amino acids: CASSPRLAQETQYF. The CDR3 nucleotides are TGTGCCAGCAGCCCCCGACTAGCCCAAGAGACCCAGTACTTC.

V and J are TRBV2 and TRBJ1-4; D remains ambiguous. The CDR3 runs to 12 residues. Germline V gene lookup returns CDR1 SNHLY and CDR2 FYNNEI. V lost 6 bases and J 5 bases, leaving 7 bases between the germline ends. The CDR3 protein is CASRASNEKLFF. In DNA, the CDR3 is TGTGCCAGCAGGGCCTCAAATGAAAAACTGTTTTTT.

This chain links TRBV5-6 with TRBJ2-3; a weak D match, TRBD2 (5 bases). V was cut by 1 base and J by 4 bases, with 7 bases left in between. CDR1 and CDR2 from the germline V gene are SGHDT and YYEEEE. CDR3 length: 13 amino acids. The DNA of the CDR3 is TGTGCCAGCAGCTTGCAGCGGTCAGATACGCAGTATTTT. Protein product: CASSLQRSDTQYF. Full variable domain (outside the CDR3, taken from reference TRBV5-6 and TRBJ2-3): DAGVTQSPTHLIKTRGQQVTLRCSPKSGHDTVSWYQQALGQGPQFIFQYYEEEERQRGNFPDRFSGHQFPNYSSELNVNALLLGDSALYLCASSLQRSDTQYFGPGTRLTVL.

The chain couples TRBV19 to TRBJ2-7, with D possibly matching TRBD1 (5 bases). V was clipped by 8 bases and J by 6 bases, with 14 bases between them. The CDR3 totals 12 residues. CDR1 and CDR2 from the germline V gene are LNHDA and SQIVND (reference sequence). This CDR3 is CASSRQGVEQYF. CDR3 nucleotides: TGTGCCAGTTCCCGACAAGGGGTCGAGCAGTACTTC.

Note on this clone: This CDR3 is also generated by other DNA sequences in the sample. The chain has TRBV9 and TRBJ1-6; unclear D gene. The V end lost 0 bases, the J end lost 0 bases, and 7 bases lay between the germline ends. The CDR3 spans 16 residues. Germline V gene lookup returns CDR1 SGDLS and CDR2 YYNGEE. The CDR3 spells CASSVGVSSYNSPLHF. The CDR3 DNA reads TGTGCCAGCAGCGTAGGCGTGAGCTCCTATAATTCACCCCTCCACTTT.

The V and J genes are TRBV19 and TRBJ2-5; the match to TRBD2 covers 10 bases. Trimming removed 5 bases from V and 4 bases from J; junction bases left unmatched: 13. CDR3 size: 17 residues. Per germline, CDR1 LNHDA and CDR2 SQIVND (reference sequence). CDR3 residues: CASSVGLAIPQRETQYF. The DNA of the CDR3 is TGTGCCAGTAGTGTGGGACTAGCGATACCCCAAAGAGAGACCCAGTACTTC.

The CDR3 loop is CASSQALILAGSYNSPLHF. The CDR3 coding sequence is TGCGCCAGCAGCCAAGCGCTTATTTTGGCAGGCTCCTATAATTCACCCCTCCACTTT. The V call is TRBV4-1, the J call TRBJ1-6; unclear D gene. V was clipped by 1 base and J by 0 bases, with 16 bases between them. CDR1 and CDR2 (germline): MGHRA, YSYEKL. The CDR3 is 19 residues long.

This rearrangement joins TRBV9 to TRBJ1-2, with D unclear. Germline V gives CDR1 SGDLS, CDR2 YYNGEE. V gave up 0 bases and J gave up 3 bases, with 12 bases separating them. The CDR3 extends over 15 amino acids. The DNA for the CDR3 is TGTGCCAGCAGCGTAGCAAGCCGTGGATACTATGGCTACACCTTC. Amino acid sequence: CASSVASRGYYGYTF.

The table lists this clone with a count of one. V usage is TRBV5-5 and J usage is TRBJ2-7, with D hard to call. Trimming stripped 2 bases from V and 7 bases from J, with 7 bases between. CDR3 size: 11 residues. Germline assignment: CDR1 SGHKS and CDR2 YYEKEE (reference sequence). The CDR3 protein is CASSLQREQYF. For the CDR3, the DNA is TGTGCCAGCAGCTTACAGAGGGAGCAGTACTTC. Variable domain in full (rest from reference TRBV5-5 and TRBJ2-7): DAGVTQSPTHLIKTRGQQVTLRCSPISGHKSVSWYQQVLGQGPQFIFQYYEKEERGRGNFPDRFSARQFPNYSSELNVNALLLGDSALYLCASSLQREQYFGPGTRLTVT.

The genes are TRBV5-1 and TRBJ1-2; a weak D match, TRBD1 (6 bases). CDR3 size: 15 residues. Trimming cost V 4 bases and J 4 bases, with 17 bases left between them. Germline loops: CDR1 SGHRS, CDR2 YFSETQ. This CDR3 reads CASSTGHGQTYGYTF. The DNA of the CDR3 is TGCGCCAGCAGCACAGGACACGGACAGACCTATGGCTACACCTTC. Using reference TRBV5-1 and TRBJ1-2 for the parts outside the CDR3, the full variable domain is KAGVTQTPRYLIKTRGQQVTLSCSPISGHRSVSWYQQTPGQGLQFLFEYFSETQRNKGNFPGRFSGRQFSNSRSEMNVSTLELGDSALYLCASSTGHGQTYGYTFGSGTRLTVV.

This clone was counted at least ten times. The chain combines TRBV4-1 with TRBJ1-1; D remains ambiguous. Trimming pared 3 bases from V and 7 bases from J, leaving 9 bases between. Germline assignment: CDR1 MGHRA and CDR2 YSYEKL. This CDR3 has 12 amino acids. The CDR3 nucleotides are TGCGCCAGCAGCCACCACCATGGTGAAGCTTTCTTT. Its protein product is CASSHHHGEAFF.

This sequence joins TRBV7-9 and TRBJ1-5, with D possibly being TRBD1 (6 bases). This CDR3 spans 14 amino acids. Germline values: CDR1 SEHNR, CDR2 FQNEAQ (reference sequence). The ends were cut back, 1 base at V and 6 bases at J, with 10 bases in the middle. CDR3 bases: TGTGCCAGCAGCTTAGAGGGGGGGGCTCAGCCCCAGCATTTT. This sequence encodes CASSLEGGAQPQHF.

V gene TRBV18 combines with J gene TRBJ2-5; 9 nucleotides agree with TRBD1. The V and J ends lost 6 bases and 4 bases, in that order; junction bases with no gene match: 9. CDR1 KGHSH and CDR2 LQKENI come from the germline V gene. The CDR3 contains 15 residues. CDR3 sequence reads: CASSPNPGQGETQYF. The CDR3 DNA reads TGTGCCAGCTCGCCGAACCCGGGACAGGGAGAGACCCAGTACTTC.

Only a few counts were recorded for this clone. J is TRBJ1-1 and V is TRBV4-1, with 7 bases fitting TRBD1. V dropped 4 bases and J dropped 6; count of bases not matched to a gene: 8. The CDR3 extends over 14 amino acids. CDR1 and CDR2 (germline): MGHRA, YSYEKL. In DNA, the CDR3 is TGCGCCAGCAGCCCTCCCTCCACAGGGGCTGAAGCTTTCTTT. Protein sequence: CASSPPSTGAEAFF.

This chain links TRBV19 with TRBJ1-2; D possibly corresponds to TRBD1 (5 bases). The V end lost 1 base, the J end lost 4 bases, and 13 bases lay between the germline ends. The CDR3 consists of 15 residues. Germline CDR1 is LNHDA and CDR2 is SQIVND (reference sequence). CDR3 nucleotide sequence: TGTGCCAGTAGTATAGGGCAGGGCTTCTCCTATGGCTACACCTTC. Protein: CASSIGQGFSYGYTF. Combining the CDR3 with reference TRBV19 and TRBJ1-2 gives the whole variable domain DGGITQSPKYLFRKEGQNVTLSCEQNLNHDAMYWYRQDPGQGLRLIYYSQIVNDFQKGDIAEGYSVSREKKESFPLTVTSAQKNPTAFYLCASSIGQGFSYGYTFGSGTRLTVV.